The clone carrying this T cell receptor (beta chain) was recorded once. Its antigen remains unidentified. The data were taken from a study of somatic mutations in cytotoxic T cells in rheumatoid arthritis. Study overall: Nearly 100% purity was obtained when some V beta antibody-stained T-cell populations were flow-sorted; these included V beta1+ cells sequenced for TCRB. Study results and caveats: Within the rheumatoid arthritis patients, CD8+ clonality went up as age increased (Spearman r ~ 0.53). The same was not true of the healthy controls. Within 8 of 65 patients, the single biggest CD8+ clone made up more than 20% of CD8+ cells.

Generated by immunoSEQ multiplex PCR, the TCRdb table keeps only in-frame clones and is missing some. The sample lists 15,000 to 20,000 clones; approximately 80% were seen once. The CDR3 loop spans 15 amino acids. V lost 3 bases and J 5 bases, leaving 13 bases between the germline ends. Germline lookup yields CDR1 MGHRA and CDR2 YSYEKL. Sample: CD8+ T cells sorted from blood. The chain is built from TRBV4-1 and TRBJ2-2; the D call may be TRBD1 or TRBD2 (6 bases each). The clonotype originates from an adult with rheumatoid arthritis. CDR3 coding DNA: TGCGCCAGCAGCCAGGGGCCGGGGGCGACCGGGGAGCTGTTTTTT. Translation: CASSQGPGATGELFF.